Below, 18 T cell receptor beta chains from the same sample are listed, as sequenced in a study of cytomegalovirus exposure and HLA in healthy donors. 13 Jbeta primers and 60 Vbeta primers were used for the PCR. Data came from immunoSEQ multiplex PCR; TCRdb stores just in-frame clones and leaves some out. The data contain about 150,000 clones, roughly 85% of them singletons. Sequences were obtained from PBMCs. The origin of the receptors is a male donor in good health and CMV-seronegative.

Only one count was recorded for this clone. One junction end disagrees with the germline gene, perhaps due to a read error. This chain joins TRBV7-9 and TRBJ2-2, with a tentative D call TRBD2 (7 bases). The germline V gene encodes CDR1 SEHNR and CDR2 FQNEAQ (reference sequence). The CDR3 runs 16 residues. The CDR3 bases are TGTTCCAGCAGCTACGCGGGGGCTTGGAACACCGGGGAGCTGTTTTTT. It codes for CSSSYAGAWNTGELFF.

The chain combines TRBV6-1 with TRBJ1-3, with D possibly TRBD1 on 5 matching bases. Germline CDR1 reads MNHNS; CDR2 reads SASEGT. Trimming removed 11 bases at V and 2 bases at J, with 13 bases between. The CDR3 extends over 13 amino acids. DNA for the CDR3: TGTGCCGCCGGGCGGGGACCTGGAAACACCATATATTTT. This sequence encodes CAAGRGPGNTIYF.

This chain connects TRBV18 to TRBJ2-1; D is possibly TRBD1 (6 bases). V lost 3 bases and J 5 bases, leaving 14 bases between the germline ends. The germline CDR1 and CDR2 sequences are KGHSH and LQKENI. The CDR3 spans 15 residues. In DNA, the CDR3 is TGTGCCAGCTCACCTATTGGACAGTCTAACAATGAGCAGTTCTTC. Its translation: CASSPIGQSNNEQFF. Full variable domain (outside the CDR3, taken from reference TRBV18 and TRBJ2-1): NAGVMQNPRHLVRRRGQEARLRCSPMKGHSHVYWYRQLPEEGLKFMVYLQKENIIDESGMPKERFSAEFPKEGPSILRIQQVVRGDSAAYFCASSPIGQSNNEQFFGPGTRLTVL.

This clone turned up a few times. The CDR3 DNA reads TGTGCCAGTAGTATTGCGGGGAACTATGGCTACACCTTC. Its protein product is CASSIAGNYGYTF. This chain connects TRBV19 to TRBJ1-2, with D hard to call. Trimming took 3 bases from V and 2 from J, leaving 7 bases between them. Germline CDR1 and CDR2: LNHDA and SQIVND (reference sequence). The CDR3 has 13 amino acids.

The CDR3 reads CASSLQGENTEAFF. The CDR3 DNA reads as TGTGCCAGCAGTTTACAGGGGGAGAACACTGAAGCTTTCTTT. The chain couples TRBV28 to TRBJ1-1; TRBD1 matches 7 bases. V dropped 2 bases and J dropped 1; count of bases not matched to a gene: 1. Germline assignment: CDR1 MDHEN and CDR2 SYDVKM. The CDR3 length is 14 residues.

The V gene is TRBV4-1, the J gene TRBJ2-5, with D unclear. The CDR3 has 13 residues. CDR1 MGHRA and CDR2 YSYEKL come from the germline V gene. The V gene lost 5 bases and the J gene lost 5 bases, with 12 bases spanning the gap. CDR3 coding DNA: TGCGCCAGCAGCACGGGTCTTTTGGAGACCCAGTACTTC. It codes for CASSTGLLETQYF.

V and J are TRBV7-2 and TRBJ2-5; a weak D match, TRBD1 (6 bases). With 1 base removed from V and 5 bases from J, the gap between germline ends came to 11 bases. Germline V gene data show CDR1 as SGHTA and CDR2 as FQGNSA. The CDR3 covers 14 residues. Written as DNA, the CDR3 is TGTGCCAGCAGCTTAGGGCAGGGGAAGGAGACCCAGTACTTC. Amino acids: CASSLGQGKETQYF.

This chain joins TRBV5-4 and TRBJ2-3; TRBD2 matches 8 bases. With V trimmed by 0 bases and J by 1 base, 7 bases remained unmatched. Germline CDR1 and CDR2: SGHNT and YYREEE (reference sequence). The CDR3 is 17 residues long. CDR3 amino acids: CASSLELAVRGTDTQYF. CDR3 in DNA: TGTGCCAGCAGCTTGGAACTAGCGGTTAGGGGCACAGATACGCAGTATTTT.

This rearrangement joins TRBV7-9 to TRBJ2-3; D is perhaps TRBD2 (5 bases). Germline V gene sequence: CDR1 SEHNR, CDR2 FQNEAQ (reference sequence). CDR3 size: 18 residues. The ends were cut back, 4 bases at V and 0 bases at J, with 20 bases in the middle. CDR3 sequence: CASSSTNGGGWSTDTQYF. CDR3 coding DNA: TGTGCCAGCAGCTCAACAAACGGAGGAGGTTGGAGCACAGATACGCAGTATTTT.

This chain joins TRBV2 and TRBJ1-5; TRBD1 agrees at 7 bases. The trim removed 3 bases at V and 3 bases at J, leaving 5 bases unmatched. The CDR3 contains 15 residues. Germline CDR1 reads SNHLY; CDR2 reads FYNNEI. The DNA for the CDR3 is TGTGCCAGCAGTGAGAGGGGGACAGACAATCAGCCCCAGCATTTT. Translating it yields CASSERGTDNQPQHF. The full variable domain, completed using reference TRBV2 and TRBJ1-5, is EPEVTQTPSHQVTQMGQEVILRCVPISNHLYFYWYRQILGQKVEFLVSFYNNEISEKSEIFDDQFSVERPDGSNFTLKIRSTKLEDSAMYFCASSERGTDNQPQHFGDGTRLSIL.

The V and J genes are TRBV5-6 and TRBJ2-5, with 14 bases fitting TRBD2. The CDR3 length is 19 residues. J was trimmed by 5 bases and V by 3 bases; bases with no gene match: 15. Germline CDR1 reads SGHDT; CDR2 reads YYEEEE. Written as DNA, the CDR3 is TGTGCCAGCAGCTCCCTAGGACTAGCGGGAGGCCCTCCGTGGGAGACCCAGTACTTC. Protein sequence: CASSSLGLAGGPPWETQYF.

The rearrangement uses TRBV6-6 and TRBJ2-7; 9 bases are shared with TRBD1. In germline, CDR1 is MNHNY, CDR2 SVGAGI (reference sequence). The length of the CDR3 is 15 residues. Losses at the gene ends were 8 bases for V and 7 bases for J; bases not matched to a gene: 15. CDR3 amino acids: CASGTPETGGSEQYF. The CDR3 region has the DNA TGTGCCAGCGGCACCCCGGAGACAGGGGGGAGTGAGCAGTACTTC.

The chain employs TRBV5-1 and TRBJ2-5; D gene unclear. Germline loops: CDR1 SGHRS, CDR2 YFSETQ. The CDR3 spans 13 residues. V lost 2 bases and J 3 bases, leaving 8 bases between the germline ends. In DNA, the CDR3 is TGCGCCAGCAGCTTTGTAGGAGAAGAGACCCAGTACTTC. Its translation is CASSFVGEETQYF.

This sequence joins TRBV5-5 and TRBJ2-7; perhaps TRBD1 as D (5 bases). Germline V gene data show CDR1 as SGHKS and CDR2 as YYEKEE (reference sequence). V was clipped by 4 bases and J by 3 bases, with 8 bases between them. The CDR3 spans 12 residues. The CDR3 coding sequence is TGTGCCAGCAGCATCGACAGCTACGAGCAGTACTTC. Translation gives CASSIDSYEQYF.

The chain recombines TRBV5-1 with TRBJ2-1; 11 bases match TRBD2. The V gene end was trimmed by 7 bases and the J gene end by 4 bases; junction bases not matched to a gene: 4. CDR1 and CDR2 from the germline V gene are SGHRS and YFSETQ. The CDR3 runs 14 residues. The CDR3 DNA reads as TGCGCCAGCGGGACTAGCGGACTTTACAATGAGCAGTTCTTC. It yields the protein CASGTSGLYNEQFF.

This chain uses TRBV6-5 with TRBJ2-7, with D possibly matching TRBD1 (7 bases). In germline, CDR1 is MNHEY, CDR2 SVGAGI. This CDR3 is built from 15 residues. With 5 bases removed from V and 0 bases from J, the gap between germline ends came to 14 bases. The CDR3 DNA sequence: TGTGCCAGCAGTGTTAGCCAGGGGGGCTCCTACGAGCAGTACTTC. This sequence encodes CASSVSQGGSYEQYF.

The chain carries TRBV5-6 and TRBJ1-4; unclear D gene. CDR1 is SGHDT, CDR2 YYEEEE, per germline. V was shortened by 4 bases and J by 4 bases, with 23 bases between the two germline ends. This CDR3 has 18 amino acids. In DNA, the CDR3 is TGTGCCAGCAGCGGAACAACGACTAACCCCGCTTTTAATGAAAAACTGTTTTTT. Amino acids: CASSGTTTNPAFNEKLFF.

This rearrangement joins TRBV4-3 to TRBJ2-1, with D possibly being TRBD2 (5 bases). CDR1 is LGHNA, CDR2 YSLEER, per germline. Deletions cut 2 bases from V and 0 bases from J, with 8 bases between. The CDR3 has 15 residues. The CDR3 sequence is CASSQTGSSYNEQFF. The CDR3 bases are TGCGCCAGCAGCCAAACTGGGAGCTCCTACAATGAGCAGTTCTTC.